This entry describes one T cell receptor beta chain. Antigen unknown. Together with a sample-barcoded 5' primer, a J-beta primer mix was included in a second PCR lasting roughly 6 to 12 cycles. TCRdb recomputed calls from the 5' RACE reads with MiXCR, one row per CDR3 protein. In the table there are fewer than 900,000 distinct CDR3 sequences, around 40% of which are singletons. The source of the sample is a study of blood T cells in healthy people across ages. The study, taken as a whole, reports: Per million T cells, TCR beta diversity dropped roughly linearly as age increased. Whereas aged donors had fewer naive CD4+ cells, long-lived donors had more of them and higher diversity.

The germline V gene encodes CDR1 SGHAT and CDR2 FQNNGV. V shed 1 base and J shed 5 bases, with 3 bases lying between them. The CDR3 spans 12 residues. What was sequenced was blood. The V call is TRBV11-2, the J call TRBJ2-1; no clear D. The receptor's source is a woman in her fifties or sixties in good health. In DNA form, the CDR3 reads TGTGCCAGCAGCTTAGCTCACAATGAGCAGTTCTTC. As protein: CASSLAHNEQFF.